A selection of T cell receptor beta chains follows, all from one sample in a study of blood T cell repertoires in COVID-19. The repertoire was sequenced with immunoSEQ multiplex PCR; TCRdb's copy has only in-frame clones and lacks some. The data contain approximately 80,000 clones, more than 75% of them seen just once; the ten biggest clones take up around 5%. Material for sequencing was peripheral blood. The receptors shown here come from a man aged 35-49 years with acute or convalescent COVID-19. CDR3s include the opening cysteine and the closing phenylalanine or tryptophan. A D gene is named only where the DNA matches it firmly. A clone size is listed for some rows: how often the clone was seen (once, few, many), or a class if it is expanded.

j_gene: TRBJ1-2
v_gene: TRBV5-6
d_gene: -
abundance: -
CDR3nt: TGTGCCAGCAGCTTGTGGCGGAGAACTTACTATGGCTACACCTTC
CDR3aa: CASSLWRRTYYGYTF

j_gene: TRBJ2-1
v_gene: TRBV7-9
d_gene: TRBD1
abundance: few
CDR3nt: TGTGCCAGCAGCTTAGGGATCGGGCAGGGGGCTTACAATGAGCAGTTCTTC
CDR3aa: CASSLGIGQGAYNEQFF

j_gene: TRBJ1-2
v_gene: TRBV3-1/TRBV3-2
d_gene: -
abundance: -
CDR3nt: TGTGCCAGCAGCCAAGATCGGGGTAGGGACTCAGTAGTAGCCTATGGCTACACCTTC
CDR3aa: CASSQDRGRDSVVAYGYTF

j_gene: TRBJ2-2
v_gene: TRBV21-1
d_gene: -
abundance: -
CDR3nt: TGTGCCAGCAGCCTCCGCTCAGGGGCCGGGGAGCTGTTTTTT
CDR3aa: CASSLRSGAGELFF

j_gene: TRBJ2-2
v_gene: TRBV9
d_gene: -
abundance: -
CDR3nt: TGTGCCAGCAGCGTAGCTAAGGAGACCGGGGAGCTGTTTTTT
CDR3aa: CASSVAKETGELFF

j_gene: TRBJ2-7
v_gene: TRBV9
d_gene: TRBD2
abundance: -
CDR3nt: TGTGCCAGCAGCGGCACTAGCGCGAGCTCCTACGAGCAGTACTTC
CDR3aa: CASSGTSASSYEQYF

j_gene: TRBJ2-6
v_gene: TRBV7-2
d_gene: -
abundance: -
CDR3nt: TGTGCCAGCAGCTTGGGCAGTGGGGCCAACGTCCTGACTTTC
CDR3aa: CASSLGSGANVLTF

j_gene: TRBJ1-1
v_gene: TRBV19
d_gene: -
abundance: -
CDR3nt: TGTGCCAGTAGTGAATCAGGGAGGCGGAACACTGAAGCTTTCTTT
CDR3aa: CASSESGRRNTEAFF

j_gene: TRBJ2-1
v_gene: TRBV9
d_gene: TRBD2
abundance: -
CDR3nt: TGTGCCAGCAGCGCTACTAGCGGGTGGGTCAATGAGCAGTTCTTC
CDR3aa: CASSATSGWVNEQFF

j_gene: TRBJ1-1
v_gene: TRBV11-2
d_gene: -
abundance: -
CDR3nt: TGTGCCAGCAGCCTTGGACAGATAAACACTGAAGCTTTCTTT
CDR3aa: CASSLGQINTEAFF

j_gene: TRBJ1-3
v_gene: TRBV7-9
d_gene: -
abundance: -
CDR3nt: TGTGCCAGCAGCCCCGGGGAGGGCACCATATATTTT
CDR3aa: CASSPGEGTIYF

j_gene: TRBJ2-3
v_gene: TRBV5-4
d_gene: TRBD1
abundance: once
CDR3nt: TGTGCCAGCAGCTTGGGAGGACAGGGGGCCCCATACACAGATACGCAGTATTTT
CDR3aa: CASSLGGQGAPYTDTQYF

j_gene: TRBJ2-5
v_gene: TRBV4-2
d_gene: -
abundance: -
CDR3nt: TGTGCCAGCAGCCTAGGGGGGGTCGTAGAACAGACCCAGTACTTC
CDR3aa: CASSLGGVVEQTQYF

j_gene: TRBJ2-2
v_gene: TRBV24-1
d_gene: -
abundance: -
CDR3nt: TGTGCCGTGGCACCCCCGAACACCGGGGAGCTGTTTTTT
CDR3aa: CAVAPPNTGELFF

j_gene: TRBJ2-7
v_gene: TRBV24-1
d_gene: -
abundance: -
CDR3nt: TGTGCCACCAGTGATACAGGGTCCGTCTCCTACGAGCAGTACTTC
CDR3aa: CATSDTGSVSYEQYF

j_gene: TRBJ2-3
v_gene: TRBV3-1/TRBV3-2
d_gene: -
abundance: -
CDR3nt: TGTGCCAGCAGCCAGGTAGTGGGCACAGATACGCAGTATTTT
CDR3aa: CASSQVVGTDTQYF

j_gene: TRBJ2-5
v_gene: TRBV6-5
d_gene: -
abundance: -
CDR3nt: TGTGCCACCACGGGGCAAGAGACCCAGTACTTC
CDR3aa: CATTGQETQYF